This TCR beta chain was captured by sequencing in a study of shared clonotypes between healthy human individuals. Here immunoSEQ multiplex PCR was the method, and the copy in TCRdb shows in-frame clones only, minus some. The sample records roughly 1,600,000 clones, approximately 98.5% being singletons. Worth noting for this clone: The antigen is not known.

The study enrolled healthy HIV-negative adults without recent acute infections or vaccinations as donors. The germline V gene encodes CDR1 MNHEY and CDR2 SVGAGI. V gave up 10 bases and J gave up 0 bases, with 10 bases separating them. The CDR3 is 14 residues long. Findings and caveats of the study: A handful of donors showed sharing of around 5% of naive CD4 clonotypes.

J is TRBJ2-6 and V is TRBV6-5, with TRBD1 as a possible D gene (6 bases). Input material: naive CD4+ T cells sorted from blood. Described subset: CD45RA+ positively selected. The sequence derives from a man aged 30-40 years in good health. The CDR3 spells CATRTASGANVLTF. DNA of the CDR3: TGTGCCACCCGGACAGCCTCTGGGGCCAACGTCCTGACTTTC.